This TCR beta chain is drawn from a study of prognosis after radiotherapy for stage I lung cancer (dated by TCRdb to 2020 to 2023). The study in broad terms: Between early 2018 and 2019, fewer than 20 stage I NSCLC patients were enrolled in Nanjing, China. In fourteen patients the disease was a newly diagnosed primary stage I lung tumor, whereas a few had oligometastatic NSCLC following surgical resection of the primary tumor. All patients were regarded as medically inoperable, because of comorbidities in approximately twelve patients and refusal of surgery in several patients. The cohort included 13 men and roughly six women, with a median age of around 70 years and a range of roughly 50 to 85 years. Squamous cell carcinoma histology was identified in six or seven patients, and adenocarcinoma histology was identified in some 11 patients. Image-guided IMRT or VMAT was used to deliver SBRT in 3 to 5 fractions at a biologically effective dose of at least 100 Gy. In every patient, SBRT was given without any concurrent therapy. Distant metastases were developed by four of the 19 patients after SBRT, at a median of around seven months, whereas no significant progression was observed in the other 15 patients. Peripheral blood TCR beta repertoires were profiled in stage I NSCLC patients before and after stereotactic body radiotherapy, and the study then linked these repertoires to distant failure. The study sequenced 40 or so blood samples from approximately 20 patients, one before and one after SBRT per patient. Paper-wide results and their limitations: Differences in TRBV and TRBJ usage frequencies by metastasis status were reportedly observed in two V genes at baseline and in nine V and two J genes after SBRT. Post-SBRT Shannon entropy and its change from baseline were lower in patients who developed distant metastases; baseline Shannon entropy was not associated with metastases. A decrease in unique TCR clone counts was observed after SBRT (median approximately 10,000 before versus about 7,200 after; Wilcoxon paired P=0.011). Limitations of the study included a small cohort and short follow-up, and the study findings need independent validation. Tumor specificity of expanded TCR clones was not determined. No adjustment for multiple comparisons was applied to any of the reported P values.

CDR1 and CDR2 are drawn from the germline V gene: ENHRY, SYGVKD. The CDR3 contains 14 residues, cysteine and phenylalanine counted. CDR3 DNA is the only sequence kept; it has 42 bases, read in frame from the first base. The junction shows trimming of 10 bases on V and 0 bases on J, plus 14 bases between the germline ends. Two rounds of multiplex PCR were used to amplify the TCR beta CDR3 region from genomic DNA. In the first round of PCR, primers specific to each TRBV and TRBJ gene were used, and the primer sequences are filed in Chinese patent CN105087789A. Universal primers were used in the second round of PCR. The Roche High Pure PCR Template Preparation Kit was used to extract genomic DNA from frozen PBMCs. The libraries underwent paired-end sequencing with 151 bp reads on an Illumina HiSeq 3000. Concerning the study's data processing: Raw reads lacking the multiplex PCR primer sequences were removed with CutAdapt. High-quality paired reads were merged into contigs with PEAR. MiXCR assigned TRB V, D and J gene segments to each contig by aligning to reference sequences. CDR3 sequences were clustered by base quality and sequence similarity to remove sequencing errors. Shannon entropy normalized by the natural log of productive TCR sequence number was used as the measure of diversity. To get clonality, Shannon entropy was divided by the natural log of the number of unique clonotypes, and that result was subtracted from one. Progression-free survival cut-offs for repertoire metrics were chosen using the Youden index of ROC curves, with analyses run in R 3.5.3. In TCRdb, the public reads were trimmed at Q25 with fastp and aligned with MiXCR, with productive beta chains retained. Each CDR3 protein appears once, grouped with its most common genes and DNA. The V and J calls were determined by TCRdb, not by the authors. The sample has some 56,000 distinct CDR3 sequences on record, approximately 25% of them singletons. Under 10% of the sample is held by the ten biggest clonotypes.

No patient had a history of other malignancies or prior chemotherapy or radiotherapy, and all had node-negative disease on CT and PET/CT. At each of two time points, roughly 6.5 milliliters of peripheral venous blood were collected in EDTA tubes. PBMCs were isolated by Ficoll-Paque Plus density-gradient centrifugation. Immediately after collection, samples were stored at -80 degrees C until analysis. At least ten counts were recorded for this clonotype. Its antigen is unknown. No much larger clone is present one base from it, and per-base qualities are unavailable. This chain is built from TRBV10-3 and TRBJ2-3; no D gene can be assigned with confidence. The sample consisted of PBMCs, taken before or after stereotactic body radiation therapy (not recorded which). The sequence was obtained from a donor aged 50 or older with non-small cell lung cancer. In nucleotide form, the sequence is TGTGCCACCGAAGAGACACCTAGCACAGATACGCAGTATTTT. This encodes CATEETPSTDTQYF.